This T cell receptor (beta chain) was sequenced in a study of regulatory T cells in long-lasting Graves disease. Library construction for TCR beta used iRepertoire HTBI primers and Arm-PCR of CDR3 regions. TCRdb re-analysed the multiplex PCR reads in MiXCR, keeping a single row per CDR3 protein. Counted here are some 490,000 distinct CDR3 sequences, approximately 12% occurring once; the ten biggest clones make up more than 8%. Time point defined: newly diagnosed GD, antithyroid drugs for less than 3 months. From RNA extracted from PBMCs, the TCR library was made. CDR1 is SEHNR, CDR2 FQNEAQ, per germline (reference sequence). The germline V and J ends were trimmed by 2 bases and 0 bases, with 5 bases remaining between them. The CDR3 runs 15 residues. The table lists this clonotype with many counts. These data also featured in a second study, about T cells in Graves' hyperthyroidism and ophthalmopathy.

This TCR was recovered from a woman in her twenties or thirties with Graves disease. This sample comprised peripheral blood mononuclear cells (PBMCs), obtained at new diagnosis, from a patient treated with antithyroid drugs. The chain carries TRBV7-9 and TRBJ2-6; a possible D gene is TRBD2 (5 bases). CDR3 in DNA: TGTGCCAGCAGCTTAAGCGGCTCTGGGGCCAACGTCCTGACTTTC. Translation gives CASSLSGSGANVLTF.